This T cell receptor (beta chain) stems from a study of early T cells in non-severe SARS-CoV-2 infection. As for this clonotype: The antigen is unknown.

The TCR library protocol attached unique molecular identifiers to the individual cDNA molecules. TCRdb fed the 5' RACE reads into MiXCR, producing one record per CDR3 protein. The table lists roughly 50,000 distinct CDR3 sequences, just over 8% of them singletons. The study, taken as a whole, reports: VDJdb matching favored anti-spike CD8 responses, missing private and CD4 specificities.

Trimming at V came to 4 bases and at J to 0 bases, leaving 3 bases not matched to a gene. CDR1 and CDR2 from the germline V gene are SGHNT and YYREEE (reference sequence). The CDR3 sequence is 17 residues long. The receptor was derived from an adult who was a healthcare worker with PCR-confirmed SARS-CoV-2 infection or an uninfected control (not recorded which). The chain links TRBV5-4 to TRBJ2-4; TRBD2 aligns across 14 bases. The sequenced sample consisted of whole blood. CDR3 in amino acids: CASSPGTSGGAKNIQYF. CDR3 DNA: TGTGCCAGCAGCCCCGGGACTAGCGGGGGAGCCAAAAACATTCAGTACTTC. The full variable domain, with the rest looked up from reference TRBV5-4 and TRBJ2-4, is ETGVTQSPTHLIKTRGQQVTLRCSSQSGHNTVSWYQQALGQGPQFIFQYYREEENGRGNFPPRFSGLQFPNYSSELNVNALELDDSALYLCASSPGTSGGAKNIQYFGAGTRLSVL.